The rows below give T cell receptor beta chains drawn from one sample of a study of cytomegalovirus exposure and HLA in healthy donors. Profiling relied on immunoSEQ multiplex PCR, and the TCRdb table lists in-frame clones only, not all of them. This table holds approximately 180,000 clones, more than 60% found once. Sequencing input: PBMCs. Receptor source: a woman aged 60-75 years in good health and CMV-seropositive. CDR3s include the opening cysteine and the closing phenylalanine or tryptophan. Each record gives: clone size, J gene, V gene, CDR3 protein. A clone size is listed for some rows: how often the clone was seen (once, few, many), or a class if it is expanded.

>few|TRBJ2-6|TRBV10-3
CAISEGGAGANVLTF
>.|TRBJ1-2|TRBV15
CATSRGQGSLKYGYTF
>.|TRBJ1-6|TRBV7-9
CASSLGDRNSPLHF
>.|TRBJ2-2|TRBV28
CASSLGLAINTGELFF
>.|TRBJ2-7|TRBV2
CASSDWQGGEQYF
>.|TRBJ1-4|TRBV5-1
CASSPTGTGGNEKLFF
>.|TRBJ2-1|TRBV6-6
CASSGAANNEQFF
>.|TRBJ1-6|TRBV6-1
CASRTGTSPLHF
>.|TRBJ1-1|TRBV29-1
CSVDDRGRDTEAFF
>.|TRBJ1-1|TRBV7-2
CASSRQGGGTEAFF
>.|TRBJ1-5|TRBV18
CASSPTTSRDRGNQPQHF
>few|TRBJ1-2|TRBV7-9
CASSLAPAVGYGYTF
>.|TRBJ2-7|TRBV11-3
CASRRGPGEQYF
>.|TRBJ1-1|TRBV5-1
CASSPRESANTEAFF
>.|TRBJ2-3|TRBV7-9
CTSSSDRQSTDTQYF
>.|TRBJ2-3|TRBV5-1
CASSSPGADTQYF
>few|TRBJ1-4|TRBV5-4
CASSPGGTGLGEKLFF
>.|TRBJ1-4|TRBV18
CASSPQGGNEKLFF
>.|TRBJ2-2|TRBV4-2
CASSQMGRGRTGELFF
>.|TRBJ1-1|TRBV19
CASSVDRIMNTEAFF
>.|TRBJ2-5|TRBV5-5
CASSPRAGAGETQYF
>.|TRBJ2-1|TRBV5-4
CASSLGSLNDNEQFF
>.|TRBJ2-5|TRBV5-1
CASSLGLAGGPKTQYF
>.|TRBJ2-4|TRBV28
CASSLTRQGHNSQYF
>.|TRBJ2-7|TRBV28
CASSPPARGYEQYF
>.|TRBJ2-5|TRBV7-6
CASSLGTSGGVLETQYF
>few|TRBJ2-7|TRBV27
CASSLSSSREQYF
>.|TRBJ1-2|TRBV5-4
CASSTGGQGNYGYTF
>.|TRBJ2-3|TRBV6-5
CASSYEYSTDTQYF
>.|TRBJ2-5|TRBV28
CASSLFSGLYQETQYF
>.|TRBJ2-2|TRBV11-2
CASSPTSGANTGELFF
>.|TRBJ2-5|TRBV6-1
CASSHRGRETQYF
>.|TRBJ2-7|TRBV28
CASSLAGNSYEQYF
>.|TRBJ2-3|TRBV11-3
CASSLSENPTDTQYF
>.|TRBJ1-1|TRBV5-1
CASSLDRQNTEAFF
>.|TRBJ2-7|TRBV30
CAWGLAGESSYEQYF
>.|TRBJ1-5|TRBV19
CASSTRRNRDEQPQHF
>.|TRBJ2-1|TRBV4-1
CASSQARLGGDNEQFF
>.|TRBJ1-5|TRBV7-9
CASSPVRHGTDSNQPQHF
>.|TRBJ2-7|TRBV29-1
CSVGRQGDEQYF
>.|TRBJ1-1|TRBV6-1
CASSDNLSGLLVTEAFF
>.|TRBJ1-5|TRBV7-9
CASSLDLRDTRQHF
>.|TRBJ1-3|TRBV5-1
CASSSLPQISGNTIYF
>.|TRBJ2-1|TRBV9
CASSVVPGAQPQFF
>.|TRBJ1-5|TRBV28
CASSLRRVWGNQPQHF
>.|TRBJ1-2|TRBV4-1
CASSQETGSNYDYTF
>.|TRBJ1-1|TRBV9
CASSPYSTGMNTEAFF
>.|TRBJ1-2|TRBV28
CASSLQGWGYTF
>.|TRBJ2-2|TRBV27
CASSRAGGIGVGELFF
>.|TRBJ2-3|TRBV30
CAWRQDRGRTDTQYF
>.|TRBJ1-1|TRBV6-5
CASSYVGQGRNTEAFF